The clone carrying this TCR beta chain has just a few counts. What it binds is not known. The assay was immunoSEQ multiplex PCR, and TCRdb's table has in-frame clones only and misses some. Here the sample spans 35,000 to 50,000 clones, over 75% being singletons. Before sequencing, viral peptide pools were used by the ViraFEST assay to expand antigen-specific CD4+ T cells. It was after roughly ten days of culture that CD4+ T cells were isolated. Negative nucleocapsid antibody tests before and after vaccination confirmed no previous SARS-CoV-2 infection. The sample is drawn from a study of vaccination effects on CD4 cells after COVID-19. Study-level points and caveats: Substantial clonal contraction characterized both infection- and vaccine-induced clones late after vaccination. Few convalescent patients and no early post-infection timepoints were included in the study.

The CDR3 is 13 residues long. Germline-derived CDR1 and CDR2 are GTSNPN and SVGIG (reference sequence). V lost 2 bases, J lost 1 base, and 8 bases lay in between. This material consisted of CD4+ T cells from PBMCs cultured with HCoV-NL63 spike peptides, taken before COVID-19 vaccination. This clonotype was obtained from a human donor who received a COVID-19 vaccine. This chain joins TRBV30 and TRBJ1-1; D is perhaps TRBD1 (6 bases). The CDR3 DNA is TGTGCCTGGAGTAGAGGGGGGAACACTGAAGCTTTCTTT. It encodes CAWSRGGNTEAFF. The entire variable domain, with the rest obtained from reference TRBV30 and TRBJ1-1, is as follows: SQTIHQWPATLVQPVGSPLSLECTVEGTSNPNLYWYRQAAGRGLQLLFYSVGIGQISSEVPQNLSASRPQDRQFILSSKKLLLSDSGFYLCAWSRGGNTEAFFGQGTRLTVV.